Included here is one TCR beta chain sequence, with context. These data come from a study of OX40 agonist ivuxolimab in advanced cancers. TCRdb's table, derived via immunoSEQ multiplex PCR, lists solely in-frame clones and lacks some. The table includes roughly 70,000 clones, around 83% detected once. Trimming removed 6 bases at V and 11 bases at J, with 14 bases between. The CDR3 extends over 13 amino acids. The germline V gene encodes CDR1 MDHEN and CDR2 SYDVKM. This TCR came from an adult with an advanced solid tumor such as melanoma, head and neck, liver or kidney cancer. The source was CD4+ or CD8+ T cells sorted from blood, collected in a trial of the OX40 agonist ivuxolimab. The rearrangement joins TRBV28 to TRBJ1-6, with no clear D. In DNA, the CDR3 is TGTGCCAGCAGAGAGAGGGTTCAGACACCCCTCCACTTT. Amino acids: CASRERVQTPLHF.